Below are 8 T cell receptor beta chains sequenced from a single sample in a study of PD-1 blockade in classical Hodgkin lymphoma. Every patient relapsed after autologous stem cell transplantation, and brentuximab vedotin exposure varied. The assay was immunoSEQ multiplex PCR, and TCRdb's table has in-frame clones only and misses some. The profile shows roughly 40,000 clones, about nine tenths of them singletons. The sequencing used peripheral blood mononuclear cells (PBMCs), collected at baseline. These receptors were collected from a human donor with classical Hodgkin lymphoma.

The chain is built from TRBV19 and TRBJ1-5; 9 nucleotides align to TRBD1. Per the germline V gene, CDR1 is LNHDA and CDR2 is SQIVND (reference sequence). The length of the CDR3 is 16 residues. Unmatched junction bases numbered 11, after V lost 6 bases and J lost 5 bases. The CDR3: CASREQGAHRDQPQHF. In DNA, the CDR3 is TGTGCCAGTAGAGAACAGGGGGCGCATCGAGATCAGCCCCAGCATTTT.

The chain joins TRBV6-5 to TRBJ1-6, with no clear D. CDR1 and CDR2 (germline): MNHEY, SVGAGI. V was pared by 6 bases and J by 6 bases, with 9 bases between. The CDR3 has 13 amino acids. CDR3 DNA: TGTGCCAGCAGACCCCAGAGTAATTCACCCCTCCACTTT. Translation: CASRPQSNSPLHF.

The chain uses TRBV2 and TRBJ1-1, with D perhaps matching TRBD1 (5 bases). Trimming took 5 bases from V and 1 from J, leaving 8 bases between them. The length of the CDR3 is 13 residues. Germline loops: CDR1 SNHLY, CDR2 FYNNEI. The CDR3 DNA reads as TGTGCCAGCAGTTTCCAGGGGAACACTGAAGCTTTCTTT. This gives the protein CASSFQGNTEAFF.

V usage is TRBV7-9 and J usage is TRBJ2-3, with D possibly being TRBD2 (6 bases). Between the trimmed V and J ends, which lost 5 bases and 2 bases, there was a span of 14 bases. Germline V gene data show CDR1 as SEHNR and CDR2 as FQNEAQ (reference sequence). The CDR3 has 15 residues. The CDR3 region is CASSHRDWNTDTQYF. CDR3 sequence (DNA): TGTGCCAGCAGCCACCGGGACTGGAACACAGATACGCAGTATTTT.

CDR3 protein: CAISRTGSSGNTIYF. The CDR3 DNA reads TGTGCCATCAGTCGGACGGGGAGCTCTGGAAACACCATATATTTT. The chain joins TRBV10-3 to TRBJ1-3; D unclear. Germline V gene data show CDR1 as ENHRY and CDR2 as SYGVKD. CDR3 size: 15 residues. The V and J ends lost 5 bases and 0 bases respectively, with 11 bases between them.

The gene calls are TRBV6-6 and TRBJ1-1; D may be TRBD1 (5 bases). Between the trimmed V and J ends, which lost 7 bases and 2 bases, there was a span of 20 bases. Germline-derived CDR1 and CDR2 are MNHNY and SVGAGI (reference sequence). CDR3 length: 16 amino acids. The CDR3 DNA sequence: TGTGCCAGCACCTCCGGGAAGGCAGGGACTAACACTGAAGCTTTCTTT. Protein sequence: CASTSGKAGTNTEAFF.

This chain links TRBV7-3 with TRBJ2-7; 11 bases are shared with TRBD2. CDR3 length: 15 residues. The germline V gene has CDR1 SGHTA and CDR2 FQGTGA. The trim removed 5 bases at V and 2 bases at J, leaving 5 bases unmatched. The CDR3 DNA reads TGTGCCAGCAGCCCGGGACTAGCGGATACCTACGAGCAGTACTTC. Protein product: CASSPGLADTYEQYF.

This clone occurred a few times. The chain employs TRBV29-1 and TRBJ2-5, with D possibly called TRBD1 or TRBD2 (5 bases each). Trimming stripped 7 bases from V and 0 bases from J, with 15 bases between. The V gene's germline CDR1 is SQVTM and CDR2 ANQGSEA. There are 14 residues in the CDR3. DNA for the CDR3: TGCAGCGCCCGGGGACCTCAGTACCAAGAGACCCAGTACTTC. Translated: CSARGPQYQETQYF.